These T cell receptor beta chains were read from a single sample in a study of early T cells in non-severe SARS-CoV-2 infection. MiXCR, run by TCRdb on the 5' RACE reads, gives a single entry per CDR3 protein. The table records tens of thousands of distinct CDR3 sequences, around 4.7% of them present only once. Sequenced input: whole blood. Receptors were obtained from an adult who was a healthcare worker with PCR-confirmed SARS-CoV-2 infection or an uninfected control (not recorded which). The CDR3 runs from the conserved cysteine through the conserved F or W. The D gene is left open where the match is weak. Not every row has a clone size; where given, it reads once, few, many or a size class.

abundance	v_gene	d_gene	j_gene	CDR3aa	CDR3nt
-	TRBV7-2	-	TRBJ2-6	CASSLVFAGANVLTF	TGTGCCAGCAGCTTAGTTTTCGCTGGGGCCAACGTCCTGACTTTC
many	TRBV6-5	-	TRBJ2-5	CASSSLANKARGTQYF	TGTGCCAGCAGTTCCCTTGCCAACAAAGCTCGGGGGACCCAGTACTTC
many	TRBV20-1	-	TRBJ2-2	CSARAVGTVTGELFF	TGCAGTGCTAGAGCCGTTGGGACGGTAACCGGGGAGCTGTTTTTT
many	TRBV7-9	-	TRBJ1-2	CASSTKTPPANYGYTF	TGTGCCAGCAGCACCAAGACACCGCCCGCTAACTATGGCTACACCTTC
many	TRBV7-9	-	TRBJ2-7	CASTGDYEQYF	TGTGCCAGCACCGGGGACTACGAGCAGTACTTC
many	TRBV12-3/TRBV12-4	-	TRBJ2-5	CASLLWGQETQYF	TGTGCCAGCCTCCTTTGGGGGCAAGAGACCCAGTACTTC
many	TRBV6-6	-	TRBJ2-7	CASRSTWTAEQYF	TGTGCCAGCAGGTCAACTTGGACAGCCGAGCAGTACTTC
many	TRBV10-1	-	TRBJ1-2	CASPLRVWGYTF	TGCGCCAGCCCCCTTAGGGTTTGGGGCTACACCTTC
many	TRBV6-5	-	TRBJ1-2	CASRGGTGFAGYTF	TGTGCCAGCCGAGGGGGTACGGGATTTGCTGGCTACACCTTC
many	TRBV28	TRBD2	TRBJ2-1	CASSSQRGFYNEQFF	TGTGCCAGCAGTTCCCAGCGGGGGTTTTACAATGAGCAGTTCTTC
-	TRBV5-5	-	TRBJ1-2	CASSSTTPYGYTF	TGTGCCAGCAGTTCGACAACACCCTATGGCTACACCTTC
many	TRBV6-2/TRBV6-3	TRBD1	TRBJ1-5	CASSYATGVGQPQHF	TGTGCCAGCAGTTACGCTACAGGGGTAGGACAGCCCCAGCATTTT
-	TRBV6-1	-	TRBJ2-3	CASWSLVADTQYF	TGTGCCAGTTGGTCGCTGGTCGCAGATACGCAGTATTTT
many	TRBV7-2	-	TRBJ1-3	CASSLAGRARSGNTIYF	TGTGCCAGCAGCTTAGCGGGCAGGGCTCGCTCTGGAAACACCATATATTTT
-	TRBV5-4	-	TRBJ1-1	CASSSALGRVTSTEAFF	TGTGCCAGCAGCTCTGCTCTGGGCAGGGTGACGAGCACTGAAGCTTTCTTT
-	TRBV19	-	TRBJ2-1	CASSPPEQGRVGNEQFF	TGTGCCAGTAGTCCCCCCGAACAGGGCCGAGTCGGCAATGAGCAGTTCTTC
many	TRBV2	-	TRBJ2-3	CASRVDKTAQDTQYF	TGTGCCAGCAGAGTGGACAAAACAGCGCAAGATACGCAGTATTTT
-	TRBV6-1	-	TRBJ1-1	CASTERVMNTEAFF	TGTGCCAGCACCGAAAGGGTTATGAACACTGAAGCTTTCTTT
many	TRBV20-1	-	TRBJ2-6	CSARSGSGANVLTF	TGCAGTGCTAGATCTGGCTCTGGGGCCAACGTCCTGACTTTC
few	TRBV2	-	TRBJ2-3	CASSVQGVAGTDTQYF	TGTGCCAGCAGCGTACAAGGGGTCGCCGGCACAGATACGCAGTATTTT
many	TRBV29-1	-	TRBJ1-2	CSVEEVRGDVANYGYTF	TGCAGCGTTGAAGAAGTGAGAGGGGACGTAGCTAACTATGGCTACACCTTC
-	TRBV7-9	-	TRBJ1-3	CASSLNSGNTIYF	TGTGCCAGCAGCTTAAACTCTGGAAACACCATATATTTT
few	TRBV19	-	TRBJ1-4	CASSSQRGPNEKLFF	TGTGCCAGTAGTTCTCAAAGAGGGCCTAATGAAAAACTGTTTTTT
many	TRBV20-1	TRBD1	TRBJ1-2	CSGGQGIDYGYTF	TGCAGTGGGGGACAGGGTATCGACTATGGCTACACCTTC
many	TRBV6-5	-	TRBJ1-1	CASTYEGRGWTEAFF	TGTGCCAGCACTTATGAAGGCAGGGGATGGACTGAAGCTTTCTTT
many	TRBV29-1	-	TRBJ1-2	CSVDRDYGYTF	TGCAGCGTTGACAGGGACTATGGCTACACCTTC
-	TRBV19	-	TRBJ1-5	CASSRAGYSNQPQHF	TGTGCCTCCTCTCGGGCGGGATATAGCAATCAGCCCCAGCATTTT
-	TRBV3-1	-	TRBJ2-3	CASSPRGGSQYF	TGTGCCAGCAGCCCCAGGGGGGGATCGCAGTATTTT
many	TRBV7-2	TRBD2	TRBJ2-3	CASSLVVIAGGQDTQYF	TGTGCCAGCAGCTTAGTAGTCATAGCGGGGGGGCAAGATACGCAGTATTTT
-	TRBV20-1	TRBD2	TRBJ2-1	CSARGGLAENEQFF	TGCAGTGCTAGAGGGGGACTAGCGGAAAATGAGCAGTTCTTC
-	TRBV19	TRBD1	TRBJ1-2	CASSIDRGLYGYTF	TGTGCCAGTAGTATAGACAGGGGGCTTTATGGCTACACCTTC
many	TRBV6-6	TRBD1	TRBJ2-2	CASSLRQGSTGELFF	TGTGCCAGCAGCTTACGACAGGGAAGTACCGGGGAGCTGTTTTTT
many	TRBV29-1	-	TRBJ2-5	CSVGASGETQYF	TGCAGCGTGGGGGCTAGTGGAGAGACCCAGTACTTC
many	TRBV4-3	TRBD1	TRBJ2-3	CASSPGQAVSSQYF	TGCGCCAGCAGCCCGGGACAGGCGGTTAGTTCGCAGTATTTT
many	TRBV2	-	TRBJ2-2	CASSDRSGGTGELFF	TGTGCCAGCAGTGATCGAAGTGGCGGCACCGGGGAGCTGTTTTTT
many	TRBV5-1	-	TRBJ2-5	CASTEAGHQETQYF	TGCGCCAGCACCGAAGCAGGGCACCAAGAGACCCAGTACTTC
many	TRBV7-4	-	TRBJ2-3	CARFTDTQYF	TGTGCCAGATTCACAGATACGCAGTATTTT
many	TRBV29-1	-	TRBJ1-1	CSVERGENTEAFF	TGCAGCGTTGAAAGGGGGGAGAACACTGAAGCTTTCTTT
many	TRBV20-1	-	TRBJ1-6	CSATWQGYNSPLHF	TGCAGTGCTACATGGCAGGGGTATAATTCACCCCTCCACTTT
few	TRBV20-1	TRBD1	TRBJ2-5	CSARGQGEETQYF	TGCAGTGCTAGGGGACAGGGAGAAGAGACCCAGTACTTC
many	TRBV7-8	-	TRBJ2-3	CASSSTVQNTDTQYF	TGTGCCAGCAGCTCCACGGTACAGAACACAGATACGCAGTATTTT
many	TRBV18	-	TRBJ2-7	CASSRERYEQYF	TGTGCCAGCTCACGTGAACGCTACGAGCAGTACTTC
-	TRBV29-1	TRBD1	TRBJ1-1	CSVAAPTGQGDSTEAFF	TGCAGCGTTGCGGCCCCCACGGGACAGGGTGACAGCACTGAAGCTTTCTTT
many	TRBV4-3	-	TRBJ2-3	CASSQAYSTDTQYF	TGCGCCAGCAGCCAAGCGTATAGCACAGATACGCAGTATTTT
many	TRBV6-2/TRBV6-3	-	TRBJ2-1	CASTGYREQRPSYNEQFF	TGTGCCAGCACTGGTTACAGGGAGCAGCGGCCCTCCTACAATGAGCAGTTCTTC
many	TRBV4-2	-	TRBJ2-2	CASSRSSPDGGELFF	TGTGCCAGCAGCCGATCCTCACCGGACGGCGGGGAGCTGTTTTTT
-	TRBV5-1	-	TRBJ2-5	CASSFRETQYF	TGCGCCAGCAGCTTCAGAGAGACCCAGTACTTC
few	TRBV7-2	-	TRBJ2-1	CASSFEGGLSYNEQFF	TGTGCCAGCAGCTTTGAAGGTGGCCTCTCCTACAATGAGCAGTTCTTC
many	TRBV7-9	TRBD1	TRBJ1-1	CASSAGQGGTEAFF	TGTGCCAGCAGCGCAGGACAGGGAGGGACTGAAGCTTTCTTT
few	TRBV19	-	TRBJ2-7	CASSLFRGYEQYF	TGTGCCAGTAGTTTATTCAGGGGATACGAGCAGTACTTC
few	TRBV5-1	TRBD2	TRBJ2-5	CASSSPLAAEETQYF	TGCGCCAGCAGCTCCCCTCTAGCGGCGGAAGAGACCCAGTACTTC
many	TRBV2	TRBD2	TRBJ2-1	CASSDVAGNYNEQFF	TGTGCCAGCAGTGATGTAGCGGGGAACTACAATGAGCAGTTCTTC
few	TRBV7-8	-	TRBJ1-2	CASSEAGFLGYTF	TGTGCCAGCAGCGAGGCAGGATTCCTGGGCTACACCTTC
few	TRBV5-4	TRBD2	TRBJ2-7	CASGTSEGGEQYF	TGTGCCAGCGGGACTAGCGAAGGCGGCGAGCAGTACTTC
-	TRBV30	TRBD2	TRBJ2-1	CAWSRGRAYEQFF	TGTGCCTGGAGTCGCGGGAGGGCCTATGAGCAGTTCTTC
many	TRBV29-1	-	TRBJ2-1	CSVESQNDEQFF	TGCAGCGTTGAATCACAAAACGATGAGCAGTTCTTC
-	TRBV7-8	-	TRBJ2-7	CASSREPPTYEQYF	TGTGCCAGCAGCCGGGAGCCCCCCACCTACGAGCAGTACTTC
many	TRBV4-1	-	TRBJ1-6	CASSQEGKGNSPLHF	TGCGCCAGCAGCCAAGAGGGTAAGGGAAATTCACCCCTCCACTTT